These 24 T cell receptor beta chains were sequenced from one sample in a study of T cell repertoires in cytomegalovirus infection. TCRdb used MiXCR to reprocess the reads, holding one entry per CDR3 protein. The sample gives roughly 920,000 distinct CDR3 sequences, around a third of which show up once; roughly 13% is in the top ten. Their antigens remain unidentified. The sequencing used cultured CD8+ T cells from PBMCs, collected from culture after CMV antigen stimulation. The receptors shown here come from a human donor in good health (CMV status not recorded). Some clones in this sample may be carry-over from other donors' samples.

This clonotype was found many times. The rearrangement uses TRBV7-2 and TRBJ2-1; D is undetermined. V was cut by 5 bases and J by 0 bases, with 2 bases left in between. The CDR3 is 12 amino acids. Germline CDR1 and CDR2: SGHTA and FQGNSA. In DNA, the CDR3 is TGTGCCAGCAGCCTCTCCTACAATGAGCAGTTCTTC. Its protein is CASSLSYNEQFF.

This clonotype turned up a few times. The CDR3 DNA follows: TGTGCCAGAAGCTTCGAAAGGTTCGACAACACCATATATTTT. This gives the protein CARSFERFDNTIYF. The V gene is TRBV5-3, the J gene TRBJ1-3; no reliable D call. TRBV5-3 is known as an ORF, though its function is uncertain. The CDR3 covers 14 residues. V was clipped by 2 bases and J by 7 bases, with 13 bases between them.

This clonotype has at least ten counts. The chain is built from TRBV7-8 and TRBJ2-1, with TRBD1 matching 11 bases. This CDR3 has 14 amino acids. Germline CDR1 reads SGHVS; CDR2 reads FQNEAQ. J gave up 5 bases and V 6 bases, and 3 bases lay outside the gene matches. CDR3: CASSGQGAHNEQFF. CDR3 coding DNA: TGTGCCAGCAGTGGACAGGGGGCCCACAATGAGCAGTTCTTC. The whole variable domain, remainder taken from reference TRBV7-8 and TRBJ2-1, is GAGVSQSPRYKVAKRGQDVALRCDPISGHVSLFWYQQALGQGPEFLTYFQNEAQLDKSGLPSDRFFAERPEGSVSTLKIQRTQQEDSAVYLCASSGQGAHNEQFFGPGTRLTVL.

The gene calls are TRBV6-1 and TRBJ1-1; no clear D gene. The V end was cut by 3 bases, the J end by 0 bases, with 8 bases between. The CDR3 loop spans 14 amino acids. The germline gives CDR1 MNHNS, CDR2 SASEGT. The CDR3 loop is CASSETVMNTEAFF. CDR3 nucleotides: TGTGCCAGCAGTGAGACGGTAATGAACACTGAAGCTTTCTTT.

The chain employs TRBV27 and TRBJ1-1; the D gene is possibly TRBD1 (5 bases). Looked up from germline, CDR1 is MNHEY and CDR2 is SMNVEV (reference sequence). V was pared by 5 bases and J by 5 bases, with 18 bases between. The CDR3 consists of 15 residues. CDR3 protein: CASSLDQGFRTEAFF. The CDR3, as DNA: TGTGCCAGCAGTCTCGATCAGGGATTTAGGACTGAAGCTTTCTTT.

This clonotype has a handful of counts. This chain connects TRBV5-1 to TRBJ1-6; 12 nucleotides agree with TRBD1. This CDR3 is 18 amino acids long. The germline V gene encodes CDR1 SGHRS and CDR2 YFSETQ. Trimming took 4 bases from V and 9 from J; bases not matched to a gene: 14. The CDR3 DNA follows: TGCGCCAGCAGCCTCCGGGACAGGGGGCGTACCTCGGCTTCACCCCTCCACTTT. It encodes CASSLRDRGRTSASPLHF.

This chain links TRBV5-6 with TRBJ1-3; D is possibly TRBD1 (5 bases). Germline V gives CDR1 SGHDT, CDR2 YYEEEE. CDR3 length: 15 amino acids. V lost 2 bases and J lost 0, with 9 bases in between. CDR3 in amino acids: CASSLQESSGNTIYF. The DNA for the CDR3 is TGTGCCAGCAGCTTACAGGAGAGCTCTGGAAACACCATATATTTT.

This clonotype occurred a few times. For the CDR3, the DNA is TGCGCCAGCAGCTTGGATATGACAGTTGAGTTCTTC. Translating it yields CASSLDMTVEFF. The chain couples TRBV5-1 to TRBJ2-1; a weak D match, TRBD1 (5 bases). V dropped 0 bases and J dropped 14 bases, with 12 bases sitting between them. The CDR3 covers 12 residues. Germline assignment: CDR1 SGHRS and CDR2 YFSETQ.

This clonotype was counted a few times. The CDR3 nucleotides are TGTGCCAGCAGTAATAACAGGTTTTACTATGGCTACACCTTC. Its protein product is CASSNNRFYYGYTF. The V gene is TRBV12-3 or TRBV12-4, the J gene TRBJ1-2, with D possibly being TRBD1 (5 bases). This CDR3 region has 14 residues. V was shortened by 5 bases and J by 3 bases, with 13 bases between the two germline ends.

This clonotype was detected many times. V usage is TRBV7-2 and J usage is TRBJ1-2; 7 bases line up with TRBD1. The germline gives CDR1 SGHTA, CDR2 FQGNSA. V lost 6 bases to trimming and J lost 2 bases; unmatched junction nucleotides: 12. The CDR3 extends over 16 amino acids. The CDR3 reads CASRVHWGRGNYGYTF. The CDR3 region has the DNA TGTGCCAGCAGGGTACACTGGGGCAGGGGGAACTATGGCTACACCTTC.

This clonotype was observed once. The rearrangement links TRBV12-3 or TRBV12-4 to TRBJ2-7; 11 bases match TRBD1. This CDR3 has 15 amino acids. V was clipped by 3 bases and J by 7 bases; unmatched bases: 8. This chain's CDR3 is CASSFPLGTGGEQYF. The CDR3 DNA follows: TGTGCCAGCAGTTTTCCCCTGGGGACAGGGGGTGAGCAGTACTTC.

The chain carries TRBV12-3 or TRBV12-4 and TRBJ1-4; D remains unclear. The CDR3 runs to 15 residues. Trimming took off 3 bases at V and 5 bases at J, with 13 bases between the two ends. The DNA of the CDR3 is TGTGCCAGCAGTTTTAGTAGACGGAAAAATGAAAAACTGTTTTTT. Residues: CASSFSRRKNEKLFF.

This clonotype was seen more than once but under ten times. The chain is built from TRBV5-1 and TRBJ2-5; 10 bases match TRBD1. The CDR3 covers 16 residues. The ends lost 4 bases at V and 1 base at J; junction bases unmatched: 7. Germline CDR1 and CDR2: SGHRS and YFSETQ. The CDR3 DNA follows: TGCGCCAGCAGCCCCGGGACAGGGGAGTTCCAAGAGACCCAGTACTTC. Translated, it gives CASSPGTGEFQETQYF.

This clonotype was detected ten times or more. V and J are TRBV7-2 and TRBJ2-7; D may correspond to TRBD1 or TRBD2 (6 bases each). CDR3 length equals 15 residues. Per the germline V gene, CDR1 is SGHTA and CDR2 is FQGNSA. V was clipped by 1 base and J by 0 bases, with 10 bases between them. The CDR3 DNA is TGTGCCAGCAGCTTAGAAGGGGGGCGCTCCTACGAGCAGTACTTC. This sequence encodes CASSLEGGRSYEQYF.

The CDR3 DNA sequence: TGTGCCAGCACTCAGGCGGGCCTGGGCACCGGGGAGCTGTTTTTT. This codes for CASTQAGLGTGELFF. This rearrangement joins TRBV12-3 or TRBV12-4 to TRBJ2-2, with D perhaps TRBD2 (5 bases). This CDR3 contains 15 residues. Trimming cost V 7 bases and J 4 bases, with 16 bases left between them.

V is TRBV6-1 and J is TRBJ1-5, with D tentatively TRBD1 (5 bases). CDR1 and CDR2 (germline): MNHNS, SASEGT. The V end lost 6 bases, the J end lost 1 base, and 22 bases lay between the germline ends. The CDR3 sequence is 18 residues long. The CDR3 spells CASSNLGRGRYSNQPQHF. The CDR3 DNA sequence: TGTGCCAGCAGCAACCTGGGACGGGGCCGATACAGCAATCAGCCCCAGCATTTT.

This clonotype has at least ten counts. V is TRBV7-2 and J is TRBJ2-3; a weak D match, TRBD2 (7 bases). CDR1 and CDR2 from the germline V gene are SGHTA and FQGNSA. The V end was cut by 7 bases, the J end by 0 bases, with 14 bases between. The CDR3 totals 15 residues. The CDR3 loop is CASIEGGASTDTQYF. The CDR3 nucleotides read TGTGCCAGCATCGAGGGGGGGGCAAGCACAGATACGCAGTATTTT.

This clonotype was counted between two and nine times. The chain recombines TRBV6-2 or TRBV6-3 with TRBJ1-3; D perhaps matches TRBD1 (5 bases). V dropped 3 bases and J dropped 0 bases, with 9 bases sitting between them. CDR3 length equals 15 residues. Germline values: CDR1 MNHEY, CDR2 SVGEGT. The CDR3 region is CASSYDGTSGNTIYF. The CDR3 DNA follows: TGTGCCAGCAGTTATGACGGGACCTCTGGAAACACCATATATTTT.

The chain uses TRBV6-1 and TRBJ2-5; TRBD2 is a possible D gene (5 bases). The CDR3 is 14 amino acids. Per the germline V gene, CDR1 is MNHNS and CDR2 is SASEGT. Trimming pared 6 bases from V and 5 bases from J, leaving 16 bases between. The CDR3 spells CASSPREHVETQYF. DNA for the CDR3: TGTGCCAGCAGCCCCCGGGAACACGTTGAGACCCAGTACTTC.

V is TRBV4-3 and J is TRBJ1-3; D possibly corresponds to TRBD1 (5 bases). Trimming took 4 bases from V and 2 from J, leaving 12 bases between them. CDR3 length: 15 residues. In germline, CDR1 is LGHNA, CDR2 YSLEER. In DNA form, the CDR3 reads TGCGCCAGCAGCCCAGGTGGGGGGGCTGGAAACACCATATATTTT. Translation: CASSPGGGAGNTIYF.

A few counts support this clonotype. The V gene is TRBV7-6, the J gene TRBJ2-3; D may be TRBD2 (7 bases). Germline V gene lookup returns CDR1 SGHVS and CDR2 FNYEAQ. The V end was cut by 1 base, the J end by 8 bases, with 19 bases between. CDR3 size: 16 residues. CDR3 DNA sequence: TGTGCCAGCAGCTTAGGGGAGGGGGGCCTGATCGGTACGCAGTATTTT. Encoded protein: CASSLGEGGLIGTQYF.

The chain carries TRBV28 and TRBJ1-2, with a weak D call TRBD1 (5 bases). Per germline, CDR1 MDHEN and CDR2 SYDVKM. The CDR3 spans 13 residues. Between the trimmed V and J ends, which lost 5 bases and 7 bases, there was a span of 14 bases. As DNA, the CDR3 is TGTGCCAGCAGTCCCCCGGGGCCGCTTGGCTACACCTTC. Its protein is CASSPPGPLGYTF.

The gene calls are TRBV6-6 and TRBJ1-5; a possible D gene is TRBD1 (6 bases). The length of the CDR3 is 14 residues. The V gene lost 5 bases and the J gene lost 7 bases, with 15 bases spanning the gap. Germline V gene data show CDR1 as MNHNY and CDR2 as SVGAGI (reference sequence). The CDR3 DNA is TGTGCCAGCAGTGCTGACAGGAGTAGACAGCCCCAGCATTTT. Amino acids: CASSADRSRQPQHF.

This clonotype appeared a few times. The chain recombines TRBV19 with TRBJ1-1; a weak D match, TRBD1 (5 bases). The CDR3 spans 15 residues. Germline lookup yields CDR1 LNHDA and CDR2 SQIVND (reference sequence). V shed 5 bases and J shed 1 base, with 14 bases lying between them. The CDR3 bases are TGTGCCAGTAGTTGGGGCACACATACGAACACTGAAGCTTTCTTT. Protein: CASSWGTHTNTEAFF.